The T cell receptor beta chain under discussion was sequenced for a study of T cell changes during pregnancy in multiple sclerosis. The CDR3 extends over 14 amino acids. The V end lost 1 base, the J end lost 1 base, and 6 bases lay between the germline ends. Germline CDR1 LNHDA, CDR2 SQIVND (reference sequence). The assay was immunoSEQ multiplex PCR, and TCRdb's table has in-frame clones only and misses some. The sample includes about 23,000 clones, about 86% of them seen just once. V gene TRBV19 combines with J gene TRBJ2-3; D perhaps matches TRBD2 (6 bases). The sequence derives from a female donor in good health, enrolled as a control in a pregnancy study. Specimen: CD4+ T cells from peripheral blood mononuclear cells, collected in the first trimester of pregnancy. The CDR3 region is CASSIASGTDTQYF. Here the CDR3 DNA reads TGTGCCAGTAGTATAGCTAGCGGCACAGATACGCAGTATTTT.